One T cell receptor (beta chain) is described in this entry. This sample was included in a study of technical replicates of blood from a handful of donors. The germline V gene has CDR1 SGHAT and CDR2 FQDESV (reference sequence). CDR3 size: 15 residues. V lost 0 bases, J lost 4 bases, and 12 bases lay in between. Some clones are missing from TCRdb's copy, which holds only in-frame ones; the method was immunoSEQ multiplex PCR. The sample carries 50,000 to 60,000 clones, about 95% recorded once. This receptor was obtained from a human donor in good health. Some clones in this sample may be carry-over from other donors' samples. The chain combines TRBV11-1 with TRBJ2-5; D remains unclear. Material: PBMCs. The CDR3 DNA follows: TGTGCCAGCAGCTTAGCGGGTCCTATAGCAGAGACCCAGTACTTC. Its protein product is CASSLAGPIAETQYF. The complete variable domain, with remaining parts taken from reference TRBV11-1 and TRBJ2-5, reads EAEVAQSPRYKITEKSQAVAFWCDPISGHATLYWYRQILGQGPELLVQFQDESVVDDSQLPKDRFSAERLKGVDSTLKIQPAELGDSAMYLCASSLAGPIAETQYFGPGTRLLVL.